The 32 T cell receptor beta chains in this list originate from one sample, sequenced in a study of vaccination and CD4 T cells after COVID-19. The study sequenced cultured CD4+ T cell DNA using the Oncomine TCR Beta short-read assay. TCRdb called the PCR reads again in MiXCR, with one record for every CDR3 protein. The sample records around 13,000 distinct CDR3 sequences, 60% being singletons. Their target antigens are unknown. The treatment was: approximately nine-day PBMC culture with coronavirus spike peptide pools or control peptides (ViraFEST assay). This sample comprised CD4+ T cells from blood, cultured in vitro, obtained before SARS-CoV-2 vaccination. Receptors were obtained from a human donor who had recovered from COVID-19.

The chain combines TRBV28 with TRBJ1-1, with 9 bases lining up with TRBD1. Looked up from germline, CDR1 is MDHEN and CDR2 is SYDVKM. V lost 3 bases, J lost 1 base, and 3 bases stayed unmatched. The CDR3 is 15 residues long. CDR3 bases: TGTGCCAGCAGTTTCCAGGGACAGGGGAACACTGAAGCTTTCTTT. This translates into CASSFQGQGNTEAFF.

The chain carries TRBV10-3 and TRBJ1-1, with 12 bases matching TRBD1. V lost 1 base to trimming and J lost 5 bases; unmatched junction nucleotides: 5. CDR3 length: 16 residues. Germline V gene data show CDR1 as ENHRY and CDR2 as SYGVKD. The CDR3 reads CAISELGQGAGTEAFF. The CDR3 DNA sequence: TGTGCCATCAGTGAGTTGGGACAGGGGGCCGGTACTGAAGCTTTCTTT.

The CDR3 DNA follows: TGTGCCAGCAGTTTAAAACCGGGACAGGGCTCTGGCTACACCTTC. Its translation is CASSLKPGQGSGYTF. V and J are TRBV27 and TRBJ1-2; 9 nucleotides match TRBD1. CDR3 size: 15 residues. With 2 bases clipped from V and 7 bases from J, the junction kept 8 bases outside the gene matches. Per the germline V gene, CDR1 is MNHEY and CDR2 is SMNVEV (reference sequence).

The V call is TRBV24-1, the J call TRBJ2-2; 12 nucleotides match TRBD2. After removal of 7 bases from V and 2 bases from J, the junction contained 7 bases not matched to a gene. The CDR3 length is 17 residues. Germline lookup yields CDR1 KGHDR and CDR2 SFDVKD. The CDR3, as DNA: TGTGCCACCAGGTCTAGCGGGAGGGCGAATAACACCGGGGAGCTGTTTTTT. It is translated as CATRSSGRANNTGELFF.

The chain joins TRBV7-9 to TRBJ2-7; TRBD2 is a possible D gene (5 bases). Trimming removed 5 bases from V and 2 bases from J, with 13 bases in between. CDR3 length: 14 residues. CDR1 and CDR2 (germline): SEHNR, FQNEAQ (reference sequence). This CDR3 is CASSGSHMPYEQYF. Written as DNA, the CDR3 is TGTGCCAGCAGCGGGAGTCACATGCCCTACGAGCAGTACTTC.

This clonotype is a singleton in its sample. The chain is built from TRBV7-2 and TRBJ1-2; D ambiguous. The germline CDR1 and CDR2 sequences are SGHTA and FQGNSA. CDR3 length: 15 residues. V shed 2 bases and J shed 3 bases, with 13 bases lying between them. This CDR3 reads CASSLIGSLDYGYTF. CDR3 nucleotides: TGTGCCAGCAGCTTAATAGGGTCTCTCGACTATGGCTACACCTTC.

This chain links TRBV27 with TRBJ1-2; possible D gene TRBD1, 5 bases. This CDR3 comprises 16 residues. CDR1 is MNHEY and CDR2 is SMNVEV in the germline V gene (reference sequence). Between the trimmed V and J ends, which lost 5 bases and 4 bases, there was a span of 20 bases. DNA for the CDR3: TGTGCCAGCAGTATAGTTGGGACCTCTGGGGTCTATGGCTACACCTTC. Translation gives CASSIVGTSGVYGYTF.

The V and J genes are TRBV30 and TRBJ2-4; TRBD2 is a possible D gene (5 bases). The CDR3 has 15 residues. Trimming left V 3 bases short and J 0 bases short, with 12 bases between. Per the germline V gene, CDR1 is GTSNPN and CDR2 is SVGIG (reference sequence). CDR3 amino acids: CAWSLNGLAKNIQYF. CDR3 nucleotide sequence: TGTGCCTGGAGCCTGAATGGACTAGCCAAAAACATTCAGTACTTC.

The V gene is TRBV7-3, the J gene TRBJ1-2; D possibly corresponds to TRBD1 (5 bases). Germline V lookup: CDR1 SGHTA, CDR2 FQGTGA. The ends were cut back, 2 bases at V and 0 bases at J, with 7 bases in the middle. CDR3 length: 14 amino acids. CDR3 coding DNA: TGTGCCAGCAGCTTAGACAGTACTAACTATGGCTACACCTTC. Translating it yields CASSLDSTNYGYTF.

This clonotype appeared a few times. The chain combines TRBV11-1 with TRBJ2-1; possibly TRBD1 for D (5 bases). The closer fit of TRBJ2-7 to the DNA end suggests the J call may be wrong. From germline, CDR1 is SGHAT and CDR2 FQDESV (reference sequence). The CDR3 loop spans 14 amino acids. Written as DNA, the CDR3 is TGTGCCAGCAGCTTTGGGGCGGTCTCCTACGAGCAGTACTTC. The encoded protein is CASSFGAVSYEQYF.

This clonotype was seen only a few times. The J gene is TRBJ1-1, the V gene TRBV20-1; D is perhaps TRBD1 (6 bases). This CDR3 has 14 amino acids. V shed 6 bases and J shed 4 bases, with 18 bases lying between them. Germline CDR1 and CDR2: DFQATT and SNEGSKA (reference sequence). The CDR3 nucleotides read TGCAGTGCAGACTTTGGACAGATTTCCACTGAAGCTTTCTTT. Protein: CSADFGQISTEAFF.

This rearrangement joins TRBV6-1 to TRBJ1-4, with unresolved D. The CDR3 consists of 13 residues. Germline-derived CDR1 and CDR2 are MNHNS and SASEGT. V gave up 7 bases and J gave up 3 bases, with 9 bases separating them. Written as DNA, the CDR3 is TGTGCCAGCAAAGGCAGACCTAATGAAAAACTGTTTTTT. It codes for CASKGRPNEKLFF.

This clonotype was recorded a few times. The chain couples TRBV21-1 to TRBJ1-1; TRBD1 is the table's D call, not checked against the DNA. TRBV21-1 is a listed pseudogene. CDR3 length equals 19 residues. The CDR3, as DNA: TGTGCCAGCAGCACGAGAACGAACGGCCGGGACAGAGTGAACACTGAAGCTTTCTTT. Protein sequence: CASSTRTNGRDRVNTEAFF.

This clonotype was picked up a small number of times. The gene calls are TRBV28 and TRBJ1-2; 7 bases fit TRBD1. The length of the CDR3 is 14 residues. Per germline, CDR1 MDHEN and CDR2 SYDVKM. The J segment lost 3 bases and the V segment lost 6 bases, leaving 7 bases of the junction unmatched. CDR3 loop: CASSRTGPDYGYTF. CDR3 DNA: TGTGCCAGCAGCCGGACAGGTCCAGACTATGGCTACACCTTC.

This clonotype was recorded only once. The chain links TRBV19 to TRBJ2-7; TRBD1 agrees at 8 bases. The germline V gene has CDR1 LNHDA and CDR2 SQIVND (reference sequence). Trimming at V came to 4 bases and at J to 2 bases, leaving 13 bases not matched to a gene. The CDR3 has 17 residues. The CDR3: CASSTPGRTGTAYEQYF. The CDR3 coding sequence is TGTGCCAGTAGTACCCCCGGCCGGACAGGGACGGCCTACGAGCAGTACTTC. Based on the CDR3 plus reference TRBV19 and TRBJ2-7, the full variable domain is DGGITQSPKYLFRKEGQNVTLSCEQNLNHDAMYWYRQDPGQGLRLIYYSQIVNDFQKGDIAEGYSVSREKKESFPLTVTSAQKNPTAFYLCASSTPGRTGTAYEQYFGPGTRLTVT.

The V and J genes are TRBV20-1 and TRBJ1-1; D not resolved. The germline V and J ends were trimmed by 0 bases and 7 bases, with 15 bases remaining between them. The germline V gene encodes CDR1 DFQATT and CDR2 SNEGSKA (reference sequence). The CDR3 loop spans 14 amino acids. CDR3 sequence: CSARDDGVGLEAFF. The CDR3 bases are TGCAGTGCTAGAGATGACGGGGTTGGGCTTGAAGCTTTCTTT.

V gene TRBV27 combines with J gene TRBJ1-5, with 7 nucleotides matching TRBD1. The CDR3 is made up of 13 amino acids. Trimming removed 8 bases from V and 4 bases from J; junction bases left unmatched: 5. The germline gives CDR1 MNHEY, CDR2 SMNVEV (reference sequence). The CDR3 spells CASGTVINQPQHF. CDR3 nucleotide sequence: TGTGCCAGCGGGACAGTGATAAATCAGCCCCAGCATTTT.

Relative to its sample, this clonotype is medium-sized. This sequence joins TRBV6-1 and TRBJ2-5, with 7 bases that match TRBD2. The germline gives CDR1 MNHNS, CDR2 SASEGT. V was clipped by 6 bases and J by 5 bases; unmatched bases: 12. This CDR3 is 15 amino acids long. CDR3 coding DNA: TGTGCCAGCAGGGGATCTAGCGGCGGCAGGGAGACCCAGTACTTC. This codes for CASRGSSGGRETQYF.

The rearrangement links TRBV12-5 to TRBJ2-7; TRBD1 matches 8 bases. CDR1 is LGHNT, CDR2 FRNRAP, per germline. The CDR3 has 19 residues. V shed 0 bases, J shed 0 bases, and the junction held 13 bases outside the gene matches. CDR3 sequence (DNA): TGTGCTAGTGGTTTGGTACTGGGGCAGGGGGCTCTTATCTCCTACGAGCAGTACTTC. This encodes CASGLVLGQGALISYEQYF.

This chain links TRBV15 with TRBJ2-1, with TRBD2 as a possible D gene (7 bases). CDR3 length: 16 residues. Looked up from germline, CDR1 is LNHNV and CDR2 is YYDKDF (reference sequence). V lost 5 bases to trimming and J lost 9 bases, with 23 bases between them. CDR3 in amino acids: CATSGPPRGGAFEQFF. The CDR3 nucleotides read TGTGCCACCAGCGGACCTCCGCGTGGGGGGGCTTTTGAGCAGTTCTTC.

This clonotype was counted only a few times. The chain recombines TRBV27 with TRBJ1-6; TRBD1 is a possible D gene (5 bases). Germline CDR1 and CDR2: MNHEY and SMNVEV (reference sequence). CDR3 length: 13 amino acids. The V end was cut by 8 bases, the J end by 5 bases, with 10 bases between. DNA for the CDR3: TGTGCCAGCGCAGGGACCGATAATTCACCCCTCCACTTT. This codes for CASAGTDNSPLHF.

V usage is TRBV6-1 and J usage is TRBJ2-3; D gene unclear. Germline V gives CDR1 MNHNS, CDR2 SASEGT. The germline V and J ends were trimmed by 6 bases and 2 bases, with 6 bases remaining between them. The CDR3 runs 12 residues. The CDR3 spells CASRKSTDTQYF. The DNA of the CDR3 is TGTGCCAGCAGGAAATCCACAGATACGCAGTATTTT.

This clonotype was counted only a few times. This rearrangement joins TRBV6-2 or TRBV6-3 to TRBJ2-5; D perhaps matches TRBD2 (5 bases). V was trimmed by 7 bases and J by 2 bases, leaving 23 bases between them. CDR3 size: 17 residues. Germline lookup yields CDR1 MNHEY and CDR2 SVGEGT. CDR3 in amino acids: CASTPGRVRNGQETQYF. The CDR3 DNA sequence: TGTGCCAGCACCCCTGGGAGAGTAAGGAACGGGCAAGAGACCCAGTACTTC.

The chain is built from TRBV28 and TRBJ1-6; D possibly corresponds to TRBD1 (5 bases). Germline-derived CDR1 and CDR2 are MDHEN and SYDVKM. Trimming stripped 6 bases from V and 6 bases from J, with 15 bases between. CDR3 length: 15 residues. Here the CDR3 reads CASSSPDRPNSPLHF. For the CDR3, the DNA is TGTGCCAGCAGCTCACCCGACAGACCTAATTCACCCCTCCACTTT.

The gene calls are TRBV7-2 and TRBJ1-1; D gene uncertain. Trimming took 1 base from V and 0 from J, leaving 3 bases between them. The germline V gene encodes CDR1 SGHTA and CDR2 FQGNSA. There are 13 residues in the CDR3. The CDR3 DNA follows: TGTGCCAGCAGCTTAGTATTGAACACTGAAGCTTTCTTT. As protein: CASSLVLNTEAFF.

This CDR3 is CASSRQVPDTQYF. The CDR3, as DNA: TGTGCCAGCAGCCGACAGGTCCCAGATACGCAGTATTTT. The chain uses TRBV7-2 and TRBJ2-3; maybe TRBD1 (6 bases). The CDR3 has 13 residues. In germline, CDR1 is SGHTA, CDR2 FQGNSA. The ends were cut back, 5 bases at V and 4 bases at J, with 10 bases in the middle.

The V call is TRBV20-1, the J call TRBJ2-7; 10 bases are shared with TRBD1. Losses at the gene ends were 2 bases for V and 6 bases for J; bases not matched to a gene: 7. Germline CDR1 is DFQATT and CDR2 is SNEGSKA (reference sequence). CDR3 size: 14 residues. The CDR3 coding sequence is TGCAGTGCTAGACCCGGGACAGGGGTCACCGAGCAGTACTTC. Amino acid sequence: CSARPGTGVTEQYF.

The chain is built from TRBV7-2 and TRBJ1-1; tentative D call: TRBD1 (6 bases). Germline V gives CDR1 SGHTA, CDR2 FQGNSA. Trimming removed 6 bases at V and 0 bases at J, with 14 bases between. The CDR3 extends over 15 amino acids. The CDR3 loop reads CASSRDRNLNTEAFF. DNA of the CDR3: TGTGCCAGCAGTCGAGACAGGAACCTGAACACTGAAGCTTTCTTT.

This chain joins TRBV28 and TRBJ2-5, with TRBD1 identical over 8 bases. CDR1 is MDHEN, CDR2 SYDVKM, per germline. The length of the CDR3 is 14 residues. The V and J ends lost 6 bases and 2 bases, in that order; junction bases with no gene match: 5. The CDR3 reads CASSQGQGQETQYF. In nucleotides, the CDR3 is TGTGCCAGCAGCCAAGGACAGGGTCAAGAGACCCAGTACTTC.

This clonotype has more than one count but fewer than ten. J is TRBJ2-3 and V is TRBV7-2, with 8 bases lining up with TRBD2. V dropped 2 bases and J dropped 0; count of bases not matched to a gene: 4. The germline CDR1 and CDR2 sequences are SGHTA and FQGNSA. This CDR3 comprises 16 residues. Written as DNA, the CDR3 is TGTGCCAGCAGCTTATCCGGGAGGGCTAGCACAGATACGCAGTATTTT. It codes for CASSLSGRASTDTQYF.

The genes are TRBV27 and TRBJ1-5; TRBD1 matches at 7 bases. The V and J ends lost 0 bases and 3 bases, in that order; junction bases with no gene match: 8. Germline lookup yields CDR1 MNHEY and CDR2 SMNVEV (reference sequence). This CDR3 contains 17 residues. CDR3 nucleotides: TGTGCCAGCAGTTTATCTTCGGGGCAGGGGGACAATCAGCCCCAGCATTTT. As protein: CASSLSSGQGDNQPQHF.

The chain employs TRBV7-3 and TRBJ2-2; D call uncertain. Deletions cut 2 bases from V and 0 bases from J, with 7 bases between. CDR1 is SGHTA, CDR2 FQGTGA, per germline. The length of the CDR3 is 15 residues. CDR3 sequence reads: CASSLGRANTGELFF. CDR3 nucleotides: TGTGCCAGCAGCTTAGGACGGGCGAACACCGGGGAGCTGTTTTTT.